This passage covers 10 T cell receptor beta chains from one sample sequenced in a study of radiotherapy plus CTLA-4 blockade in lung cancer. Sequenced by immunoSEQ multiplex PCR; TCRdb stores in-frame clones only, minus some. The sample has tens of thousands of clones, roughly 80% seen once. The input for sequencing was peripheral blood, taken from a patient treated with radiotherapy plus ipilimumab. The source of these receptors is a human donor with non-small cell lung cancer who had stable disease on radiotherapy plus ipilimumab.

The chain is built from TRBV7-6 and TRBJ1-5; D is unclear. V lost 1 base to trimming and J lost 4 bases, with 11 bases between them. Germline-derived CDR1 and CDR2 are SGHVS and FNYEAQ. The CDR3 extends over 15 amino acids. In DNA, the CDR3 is TGTGCCAGCAGCTTAGAATCAGGATTAAATCAGCCCCAGCATTTT. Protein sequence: CASSLESGLNQPQHF.

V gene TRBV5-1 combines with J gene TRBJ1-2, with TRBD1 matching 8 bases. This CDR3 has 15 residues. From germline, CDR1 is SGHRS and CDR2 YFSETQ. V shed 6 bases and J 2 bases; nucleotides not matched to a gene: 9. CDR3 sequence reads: CASTGSGGRNYGYTF. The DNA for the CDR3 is TGCGCCAGCACGGGCTCAGGGGGCCGCAACTATGGCTACACCTTC.

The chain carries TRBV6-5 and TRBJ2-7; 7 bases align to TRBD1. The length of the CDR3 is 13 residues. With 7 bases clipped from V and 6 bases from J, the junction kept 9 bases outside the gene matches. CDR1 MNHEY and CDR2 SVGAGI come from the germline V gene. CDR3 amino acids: CASNPSTGIEQYF. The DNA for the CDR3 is TGTGCCAGCAACCCTTCGACAGGGATCGAGCAGTACTTC.

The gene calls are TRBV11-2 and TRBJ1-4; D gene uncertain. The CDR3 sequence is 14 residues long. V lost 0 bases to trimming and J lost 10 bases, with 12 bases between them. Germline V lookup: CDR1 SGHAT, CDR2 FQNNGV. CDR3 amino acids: CASSLDSPLGKLFF. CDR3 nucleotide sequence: TGTGCCAGCAGCTTAGATTCCCCGTTGGGAAAACTGTTTTTT.

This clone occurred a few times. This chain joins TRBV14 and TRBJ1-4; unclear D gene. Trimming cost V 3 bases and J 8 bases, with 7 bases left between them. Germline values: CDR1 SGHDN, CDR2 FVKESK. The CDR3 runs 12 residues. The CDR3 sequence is CASSQNSEKLFF. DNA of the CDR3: TGTGCCAGCAGCCAGAACTCGGAAAAACTGTTTTTT.

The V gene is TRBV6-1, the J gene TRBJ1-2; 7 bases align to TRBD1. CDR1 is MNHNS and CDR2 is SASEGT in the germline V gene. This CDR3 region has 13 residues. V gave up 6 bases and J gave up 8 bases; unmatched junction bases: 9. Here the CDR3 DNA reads TGTGCCAGCAGACCCCGACAGGGCAGAGGCTACACCTTC. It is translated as CASRPRQGRGYTF.

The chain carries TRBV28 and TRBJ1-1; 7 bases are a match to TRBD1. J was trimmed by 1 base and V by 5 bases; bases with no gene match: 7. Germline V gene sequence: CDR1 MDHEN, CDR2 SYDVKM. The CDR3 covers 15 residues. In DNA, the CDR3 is TGTGCCAGCAGTCTATTCGGGACAGCGAACACTGAAGCTTTCTTT. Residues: CASSLFGTANTEAFF.

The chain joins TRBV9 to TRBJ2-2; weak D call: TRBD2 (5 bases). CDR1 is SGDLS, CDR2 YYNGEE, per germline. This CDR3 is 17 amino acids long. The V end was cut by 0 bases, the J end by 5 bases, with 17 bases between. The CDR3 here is CASSVAPPARGTGELFF. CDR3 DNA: TGTGCCAGCAGCGTAGCCCCCCCGGCCCGGGGTACCGGGGAGCTGTTTTTT.

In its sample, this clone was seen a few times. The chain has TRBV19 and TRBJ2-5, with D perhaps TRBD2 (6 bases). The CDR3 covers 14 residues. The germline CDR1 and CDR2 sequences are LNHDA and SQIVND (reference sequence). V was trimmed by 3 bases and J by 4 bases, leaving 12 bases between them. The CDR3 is CASSMAGSGETQYF. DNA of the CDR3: TGTGCCAGTAGTATGGCGGGGTCAGGAGAGACCCAGTACTTC.

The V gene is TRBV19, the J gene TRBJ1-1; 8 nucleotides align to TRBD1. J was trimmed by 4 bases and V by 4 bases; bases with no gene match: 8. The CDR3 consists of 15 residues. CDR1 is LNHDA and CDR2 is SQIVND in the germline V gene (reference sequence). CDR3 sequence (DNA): TGTGCCAGTAGTACCACTCCGACAGGGGCCACTGAAGCTTTCTTT. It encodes CASSTTPTGATEAFF.